These T cell receptor beta chains were read from a single sample in a study of OX40 agonist ivuxolimab in advanced cancers. TCRdb keeps only in-frame clones here, not all; method: immunoSEQ multiplex PCR. In the table there are 43,000 or so clones, roughly 85% of which are singletons. The source was CD4+ or CD8+ T cells sorted from blood, collected in a trial of the OX40 agonist ivuxolimab. All receptors derive from an adult with an advanced solid tumor such as melanoma, head and neck, liver or kidney cancer. CDR3s include the opening cysteine and the closing phenylalanine or tryptophan. The D gene is left open where the match is weak. The listing skips clone size in some rows; elsewhere it reads once, few, many or a size class.

j_call: TRBJ1-5; d_call: TRBD1; v_call: TRBV28; clone_size: once; cdr3_nt: TGTGCCAGCAGTAGTTTCCCCGGGACAGGTTTTTTGCATCAGCCCCAGCATTTT; cdr3_aa: CASSSFPGTGFLHQPQHF
j_call: TRBJ1-2; d_call: .; v_call: TRBV28; clone_size: .; cdr3_nt: TGTGCCAGCAGTTTACCCAGGAATGAGTATGGCTACACCTTC; cdr3_aa: CASSLPRNEYGYTF
j_call: TRBJ2-7; d_call: TRBD1; v_call: TRBV27; clone_size: .; cdr3_nt: TGTGCCAGCAGTTTGTCCTCCGGGACAGGGGCCTACGAGCAGTACTTC; cdr3_aa: CASSLSSGTGAYEQYF
j_call: TRBJ2-3; d_call: .; v_call: TRBV7-3; clone_size: .; cdr3_nt: TGTGCCAGCAGCGCGGGCCTCGTCACAGATACGCAGTATTTT; cdr3_aa: CASSAGLVTDTQYF
j_call: TRBJ2-5; d_call: .; v_call: TRBV10-3; clone_size: .; cdr3_nt: TGTGCCATCAGTGTACGGAACCAAGAGACCCAGTACTTC; cdr3_aa: CAISVRNQETQYF
j_call: TRBJ2-3; d_call: .; v_call: TRBV4-1; clone_size: .; cdr3_nt: TGCGCCAGCAGCCAAGTGATCCCCTTCAGGGGACATACGCAGTATTTT; cdr3_aa: CASSQVIPFRGHTQYF
j_call: TRBJ2-3; d_call: .; v_call: TRBV6-5; clone_size: .; cdr3_nt: TGTGCCAGCAGTTCATACACAGATACGCAGTATTTT; cdr3_aa: CASSSYTDTQYF
j_call: TRBJ2-4; d_call: .; v_call: TRBV29-1; clone_size: once; cdr3_nt: TGCAGCGTTGAAGATGGCCAAAACATTCAGTACTTC; cdr3_aa: CSVEDGQNIQYF
j_call: TRBJ2-1; d_call: TRBD1; v_call: TRBV28; clone_size: .; cdr3_nt: TGTGCCAGCAGTTCAACCGTACAGGGGATAGTGGTTGAGCAGTTCTTC; cdr3_aa: CASSSTVQGIVVEQFF
j_call: TRBJ1-5; d_call: TRBD1; v_call: TRBV28; clone_size: .; cdr3_nt: TGTGCCAGCCACGCTACAGACAGGGCTCAGCCCCAGCATTTT; cdr3_aa: CASHATDRAQPQHF
j_call: TRBJ2-7; d_call: TRBD2; v_call: TRBV29-1; clone_size: .; cdr3_nt: TGCAGCGTTGATGTGGGCGGGAGTTCCTCCGAGCAGTACTTC; cdr3_aa: CSVDVGGSSSEQYF
j_call: TRBJ1-5; d_call: .; v_call: TRBV7-2; clone_size: few; cdr3_nt: TGTGCCAGCAGCACTCATGGGGCTGGCAATCAGCCCCAGCATTTT; cdr3_aa: CASSTHGAGNQPQHF
j_call: TRBJ2-7; d_call: .; v_call: TRBV9; clone_size: few; cdr3_nt: TGTGCCAGCAGCGCGGGACCTAGCGCCTACGAGCAGTACTTC; cdr3_aa: CASSAGPSAYEQYF
j_call: TRBJ2-1; d_call: TRBD2; v_call: TRBV5-1; clone_size: .; cdr3_nt: TGCGCCAGCAGCTTGGTTCCAGCGGGAGGTGGTGAGCAGTTCTTC; cdr3_aa: CASSLVPAGGGEQFF
j_call: TRBJ2-7; d_call: TRBD2; v_call: TRBV7-2; clone_size: .; cdr3_nt: TGTGCCAGCAGCGCGCAAGGACTAGCGGCTGAGCAGTACTTC; cdr3_aa: CASSAQGLAAEQYF
j_call: TRBJ2-3; d_call: .; v_call: TRBV7-3; clone_size: .; cdr3_nt: TGTGCCAGCAGCTTAGGGGGATTCACAGATACGCAGTATTTT; cdr3_aa: CASSLGGFTDTQYF
j_call: TRBJ2-7; d_call: .; v_call: TRBV27; clone_size: .; cdr3_nt: TGTGCCAGCAATGATCACGGATCCCCCCTGGACGAGCAGTACTTC; cdr3_aa: CASNDHGSPLDEQYF
j_call: TRBJ1-5; d_call: TRBD1; v_call: TRBV28; clone_size: .; cdr3_nt: TGTGCCACCCGACGACCCCAGGGGGCGGCCCAGCATTTT; cdr3_aa: CATRRPQGAAQHF
j_call: TRBJ2-1; d_call: .; v_call: TRBV18; clone_size: once; cdr3_nt: TGTGCCAGCTCACCTCAGGGAGCCGCCTACAATGAGCAGTTCTTC; cdr3_aa: CASSPQGAAYNEQFF
j_call: TRBJ2-7; d_call: TRBD1; v_call: TRBV7-8; clone_size: .; cdr3_nt: TGTGCCAGCAGCTTAGACCGACAGGGCAGCATCTACGAGCAGTACTTC; cdr3_aa: CASSLDRQGSIYEQYF
j_call: TRBJ1-2; d_call: .; v_call: TRBV6-5; clone_size: .; cdr3_nt: TGTGCCAGCAGCCAGCCTGACAGGACCTATGGCTACACCTTC; cdr3_aa: CASSQPDRTYGYTF
j_call: TRBJ2-6; d_call: .; v_call: TRBV5-1; clone_size: .; cdr3_nt: TGCGCCAGCAGCGGAGCAGGGCCTCCTGGGGCCAACGTCCTGACTTTC; cdr3_aa: CASSGAGPPGANVLTF
j_call: TRBJ2-1; d_call: .; v_call: TRBV11-1; clone_size: .; cdr3_nt: TGTGCCAGCAGCGGGACGACAGGTACCTACAATGAGCAGTTCTTC; cdr3_aa: CASSGTTGTYNEQFF
j_call: TRBJ1-2; d_call: .; v_call: TRBV28; clone_size: .; cdr3_nt: TGTGCCAGCAGTAGTAAAGATAGGGGGGGTCCTACCATTTTCATCTATGGCTACACCTTC; cdr3_aa: CASSSKDRGGPTIFIYGYTF
j_call: TRBJ2-1; d_call: TRBD2; v_call: TRBV7-2; clone_size: .; cdr3_nt: TGTGCCAGCAGCACTAGCGGGAGCCTGGGAAGTGAGCAGTTCTTC; cdr3_aa: CASSTSGSLGSEQFF
j_call: TRBJ1-1; d_call: .; v_call: TRBV18; clone_size: .; cdr3_nt: TGTGCCAGCTCACCACAGGGTTTGGGGACTGAAGCTTTCTTT; cdr3_aa: CASSPQGLGTEAFF
j_call: TRBJ2-6; d_call: .; v_call: TRBV6-5; clone_size: few; cdr3_nt: TGTGCCAGCAGCCAGGGTGCTGGGGCCAACGTCCTGACTTTC; cdr3_aa: CASSQGAGANVLTF
j_call: TRBJ2-7; d_call: .; v_call: TRBV4-2; clone_size: .; cdr3_nt: TGTGCCAGCAGCCAAGACCTGTTCGACTACGAGCAGTACTTC; cdr3_aa: CASSQDLFDYEQYF
j_call: TRBJ1-1; d_call: .; v_call: TRBV5-1; clone_size: .; cdr3_nt: TGCGCCAGCAGCGTCGGTTGGGCGGACACTGAAGCTTTCTTT; cdr3_aa: CASSVGWADTEAFF
j_call: TRBJ2-1; d_call: TRBD2; v_call: TRBV7-8; clone_size: .; cdr3_nt: TGTGCCAGCATGGTCGGACTAGCGGGAGCCAAGGAGCAGTTCTTC; cdr3_aa: CASMVGLAGAKEQFF
j_call: TRBJ2-5; d_call: TRBD2; v_call: TRBV27; clone_size: .; cdr3_nt: TGTGCCAGTCGCCTGGGTAGCGGGGGCCAAGAGACCCAGTACTTC; cdr3_aa: CASRLGSGGQETQYF
j_call: TRBJ1-5; d_call: TRBD1; v_call: TRBV11-2; clone_size: once; cdr3_nt: TGTGCCAGCAGCCAAACAGGGGGCGCGGGCAATCAGCCCCAGCATTTT; cdr3_aa: CASSQTGGAGNQPQHF
j_call: TRBJ1-1; d_call: TRBD1; v_call: TRBV7-8; clone_size: .; cdr3_nt: TGTGCCAGCAGCCCTACCTGGACAGGGGCGGGCACTGAAGCTTTCTTT; cdr3_aa: CASSPTWTGAGTEAFF
j_call: TRBJ1-5; d_call: TRBD1; v_call: TRBV6-4; clone_size: .; cdr3_nt: TGTGCCAGCAGTCCGACAGGGGATAATCAGCCCCAGCATTTT; cdr3_aa: CASSPTGDNQPQHF
j_call: TRBJ2-5; d_call: .; v_call: TRBV5-1; clone_size: .; cdr3_nt: TGCGCCAGCAGCCCCAGGGTAGGAGAGACCCAGTACTTC; cdr3_aa: CASSPRVGETQYF
j_call: TRBJ2-5; d_call: .; v_call: TRBV2; clone_size: .; cdr3_nt: TGTGCCAGCAGTCAATGGACCCGCGGAACAGGTACCAAGACCCAGTACTTC; cdr3_aa: CASSQWTRGTGTKTQYF
j_call: TRBJ2-5; d_call: .; v_call: TRBV4-1; clone_size: .; cdr3_nt: TGCGCCAGCAGCCAGGGACCCCACCAAGAGACCCAGTACTTC; cdr3_aa: CASSQGPHQETQYF
j_call: TRBJ1-5; d_call: .; v_call: TRBV18; clone_size: .; cdr3_nt: TGTGCCAGCTCACCCGTGCAGGGCGTTCAGCCCCAGCATTTT; cdr3_aa: CASSPVQGVQPQHF
j_call: TRBJ2-7; d_call: TRBD2; v_call: TRBV6-6; clone_size: .; cdr3_nt: TGTGCCAGCAGACCAGCGGGGGTATCCGAGCAGTACTTC; cdr3_aa: CASRPAGVSEQYF
j_call: TRBJ1-3; d_call: .; v_call: TRBV30; clone_size: .; cdr3_nt: TGTGCCTGGAGTCTCCATCTAGGGAGCTCTGGAAACACCATATATTTT; cdr3_aa: CAWSLHLGSSGNTIYF
j_call: TRBJ2-7; d_call: .; v_call: TRBV29-1; clone_size: .; cdr3_nt: TGCAGCGGCCGGGACGCCTCCTACGAGCAGTACTTC; cdr3_aa: CSGRDASYEQYF
j_call: TRBJ1-4; d_call: .; v_call: TRBV28; clone_size: .; cdr3_nt: TGTGCCAGCAAAGACTCGAGGAATGAAAAACTGTTTTTT; cdr3_aa: CASKDSRNEKLFF
j_call: TRBJ2-3; d_call: .; v_call: TRBV2; clone_size: .; cdr3_nt: TGTGCCAGCGCACGGGACATGAGCACAGATACGCAGTATTTT; cdr3_aa: CASARDMSTDTQYF
j_call: TRBJ2-1; d_call: TRBD2; v_call: TRBV6-5; clone_size: .; cdr3_nt: TGTGCCAGCAGTAGCCTAGCGGGAAACAATGAGCAGTTCTTC; cdr3_aa: CASSSLAGNNEQFF
j_call: TRBJ2-1; d_call: .; v_call: TRBV5-4; clone_size: .; cdr3_nt: TGTGCCAGCAGCTTGCCCGGGAGTACGAATGGTGAGCAGTTCTTC; cdr3_aa: CASSLPGSTNGEQFF
j_call: TRBJ2-7; d_call: TRBD1; v_call: TRBV5-1; clone_size: .; cdr3_nt: TGCGCCAGCAGCTCGACAGGGCCACGGTTAGTCGAGCAGTACTTC; cdr3_aa: CASSSTGPRLVEQYF
j_call: TRBJ2-5; d_call: .; v_call: TRBV20-1; clone_size: .; cdr3_nt: TGCAGTGCTCCGAGGGAGAAGACCCAGTACTTC; cdr3_aa: CSAPREKTQYF
j_call: TRBJ1-1; d_call: .; v_call: TRBV29-1; clone_size: .; cdr3_nt: TGCAGCGTTGAGAATCCTGCGGGGCTGAACACTGAAGCTTTCTTT; cdr3_aa: CSVENPAGLNTEAFF
j_call: TRBJ2-7; d_call: TRBD2; v_call: TRBV5-8; clone_size: few; cdr3_nt: TGTGCCAGCACCCGACTAGCGGAAACCTACGAGCAGTACTTC; cdr3_aa: CASTRLAETYEQYF
j_call: TRBJ1-4; d_call: TRBD1; v_call: TRBV4-2; clone_size: .; cdr3_nt: TGTGCCAGCAGCCAAGTGCAGGGGGCGACTAATGAAAAACTGTTTTTT; cdr3_aa: CASSQVQGATNEKLFF
j_call: TRBJ2-5; d_call: TRBD2; v_call: TRBV5-1; clone_size: .; cdr3_nt: TGCGCCAGCAGCTTCCCCCTCCCGGCTAGCGGGAGGTTCGGAGAGACCCAGTACTTC; cdr3_aa: CASSFPLPASGRFGETQYF
j_call: TRBJ2-7; d_call: .; v_call: TRBV6-5; clone_size: .; cdr3_nt: TGTGCCAGTACAGCGGGCTACGAGCAGTACTTC; cdr3_aa: CASTAGYEQYF
j_call: TRBJ2-3; d_call: .; v_call: TRBV7-2; clone_size: .; cdr3_nt: TGTGCCAGCAGCTTTAATACCCCTAGCACAGATACGCAGTATTTT; cdr3_aa: CASSFNTPSTDTQYF
j_call: TRBJ2-7; d_call: .; v_call: TRBV25-1; clone_size: .; cdr3_nt: TGTGCCAGCAGTTCTCCTTACGAGCAGTACTTC; cdr3_aa: CASSSPYEQYF
j_call: TRBJ2-5; d_call: TRBD2; v_call: TRBV30; clone_size: .; cdr3_nt: TGTGCCTGGAGTGTAGGGCTAGCGGGGCAAGAGACCCAGTACTTC; cdr3_aa: CAWSVGLAGQETQYF
j_call: TRBJ1-3; d_call: .; v_call: TRBV10-3; clone_size: once; cdr3_nt: TGTGCCATCAGTGAGACGGGAAACACCATATATTTT; cdr3_aa: CAISETGNTIYF
j_call: TRBJ2-7; d_call: .; v_call: TRBV15; clone_size: .; cdr3_nt: TGTGCCACCAGCCGGGACTTTGGCGAGCAGTACTTC; cdr3_aa: CATSRDFGEQYF
j_call: TRBJ1-5; d_call: .; v_call: TRBV19; clone_size: .; cdr3_nt: TGTGCCAGTAGTATAAGGACGGGCAATCAGCCCCAGCATTTT; cdr3_aa: CASSIRTGNQPQHF
j_call: TRBJ2-3; d_call: TRBD1; v_call: TRBV5-1; clone_size: few; cdr3_nt: TGCGCCAGCAGCTTCCCCAAACCGGGACAGGGGGACACAGATACGCAGTATTTT; cdr3_aa: CASSFPKPGQGDTDTQYF